The entry that follows covers one TCR beta chain sequence. Its antigen is undetermined. Partitioning of CD4+ cells yielded a CD45RA+ naive subset and a CD45RA-negative memory subset. The data were obtained in a study of shared clonotypes between healthy human individuals. Whole-study results and caveats: Shared clonotypes: 4.5% to 5% naive CD4, around 3.4% naive CD8, roughly 2.4% memory CD4, about 0.41% memory CD8. Sample collection involved blood only; tissue repertoires are likely different.

Across several immunoSEQ plates, the genomic DNA of each subset was split evenly. The protocol was immunoSEQ multiplex PCR, while the TCRdb copy is restricted to in-frame clones and leaves out a portion. In the table there are roughly 2 million clones, under 97% of which are singletons. Germline CDR1 reads LNHNV; CDR2 reads YYDKDF (reference sequence). This CDR3 spans 16 amino acids. The junction had 8 bases not matched to a gene; V was cut back by 2 bases and J by 6 bases. The clonotype comes from a man between 18 and 29 years old in good health. Sequenced material: naive CD4+ T cells sorted from blood. Subset denoted: CD45RA+ positively selected. This sequence joins TRBV15 and TRBJ2-1, with 9 bases aligning to TRBD1. CDR3 coding DNA: TGTGCCACCAGCAGACCCGGGACAGGGCCTTTCAATGAGCAGTTCTTC. The encoded protein is CATSRPGTGPFNEQFF.